Each of the 28 T cell receptor beta chains below was sequenced from the same sample in a study of shared clonotypes between healthy human individuals. The table came from immunoSEQ multiplex PCR; TCRdb's copy has only in-frame clones and leaves some out. The repertoire includes about 2.1 million clones, roughly 95% of them detected once, and approximately 1.6% sits in the top ten. Naive CD8 isolation took CD45RO-negative cells positively selected for CCR7 and excluded terminally differentiated effector memory CD45RA+ cells. What was sequenced was naive CD8+ T cells from PBMCs. All receptors come from a young man in good health. Some clones in this sample may be carry-over from other donors' samples.

Comment on this clone: This specimen includes other DNA sequences encoding the same CDR3. The chain is built from TRBV9 and TRBJ2-2; no firm D call. The CDR3 is made up of 14 amino acids. Germline CDR1 reads SGDLS; CDR2 reads YYNGEE. V dropped 0 bases and J dropped 2 bases, with 5 bases sitting between them. The CDR3 region has the DNA TGTGCCAGCAGCGTAGGGGCCAACACCGGGGAGCTGTTTTTT. Protein: CASSVGANTGELFF.

This sequence joins TRBV5-5 and TRBJ2-7; 8 nucleotides agree with TRBD1. Unmatched junction bases numbered 9, after V lost 3 bases and J lost 4 bases. Germline V gene lookup returns CDR1 SGHKS and CDR2 YYEKEE (reference sequence). This CDR3 has 15 residues. CDR3 in amino acids: CASSSGRDRFYEQYF. CDR3 coding DNA: TGTGCCAGCAGCTCGGGGCGGGACAGGTTTTACGAGCAGTACTTC.

V is TRBV7-9 and J is TRBJ2-2; TRBD1 matches at 9 bases. Germline assignment: CDR1 SEHNR and CDR2 FQNEAQ (reference sequence). After removal of 5 bases from V and 1 base from J, the junction contained 8 bases not matched to a gene. The CDR3 is made up of 17 amino acids. As DNA, the CDR3 is TGTGCCAGCAGCGGCTTAAGGGACAGGGAGAACACCGGGGAGCTGTTTTTT. Its protein is CASSGLRDRENTGELFF.

This clone has just one count. The chain recombines TRBV2 with TRBJ2-1, with 8 bases matching TRBD2. J lost 2 bases, V lost 5 bases, and 5 bases had no gene match. Germline CDR1 SNHLY, CDR2 FYNNEI. This CDR3 region has 15 residues. For the CDR3, the DNA is TGTGCCAGCAGTTATAGCGGGAACCCCTACAATGAGCAGTTCTTC. The encoded protein is CASSYSGNPYNEQFF.

The chain is built from TRBV7-9 and TRBJ2-1, with D possibly being TRBD1 or TRBD2 (7 bases each). Trimming shortened V by 3 bases and J by 2 bases, and 11 bases separated the two germline ends. The CDR3 has 15 amino acids. Germline V CDR1 and CDR2: SEHNR, FQNEAQ (reference sequence). CDR3 nucleotide sequence: TGTGCCAGCAGCTTTGGGAGGGGGCCCTACAATGAGCAGTTCTTC. Translating it yields CASSFGRGPYNEQFF.

The chain couples TRBV7-6 to TRBJ1-2; D not certain. This CDR3 is 16 amino acids long. The germline gives CDR1 SGHVS, CDR2 FNYEAQ. V was clipped by 5 bases and J by 7 bases, with 23 bases between them. CDR3 in amino acids: CASSGGFGGSIGGYTF. The CDR3, as DNA: TGTGCCAGCAGCGGCGGGTTCGGCGGTTCGATAGGTGGCTACACCTTC.

This chain uses TRBV19 with TRBJ2-3; 11 positions match TRBD1. The junction had 4 bases not matched to a gene; V was cut back by 4 bases and J by 4 bases. This CDR3 has 15 amino acids. Germline V gives CDR1 LNHDA, CDR2 SQIVND (reference sequence). CDR3 nucleotide sequence: TGTGCCAGTAGTAACCGGGACAGGGGGGCAGATACGCAGTATTTT. Translation: CASSNRDRGADTQYF.

The chain couples TRBV6-5 to TRBJ2-2; D gene unclear. The CDR3 runs 15 residues. CDR1 MNHEY and CDR2 SVGAGI come from the germline V gene. Between the trimmed V and J ends, which lost 7 bases and 4 bases, there was a span of 16 bases. The DNA of the CDR3 is TGTGCCAGCACCCTTGGGCTGTGGGGCACCGGGGAGCTGTTTTTT. It yields the protein CASTLGLWGTGELFF.

As to this clone: Additional DNA sequences in this sample encode the identical CDR3. The gene calls are TRBV27 and TRBJ1-5; D possibly corresponds to TRBD1 (5 bases). The CDR3 spans 14 residues. Looked up from germline, CDR1 is MNHEY and CDR2 is SMNVEV (reference sequence). V was shortened by 5 bases and J by 0 bases, with 8 bases between the two germline ends. CDR3 DNA sequence: TGTGCCAGCAGTAGGGGATATAGCAATCAGCCCCAGCATTTT. This codes for CASSRGYSNQPQHF.

As regards this clone: The same CDR3 arises from other DNA sequences in this sample as well. The gene calls are TRBV7-9 and TRBJ2-2; 10 bases map to TRBD2. The CDR3 contains 16 residues. Trimming removed 2 bases from V and 2 bases from J; junction bases left unmatched: 2. Germline V gene data show CDR1 as SEHNR and CDR2 as FQNEAQ (reference sequence). CDR3 protein: CASSLLAGANTGELFF. CDR3 coding DNA: TGTGCCAGCAGCTTACTAGCGGGAGCTAACACCGGGGAGCTGTTTTTT.

The sample holds a few counts of this clone. Other nucleotide sequences in the sample specify the same CDR3. The rearrangement joins TRBV7-3 to TRBJ2-2, with D unclear. V was pared by 4 bases and J by 3 bases, with 3 bases between. Germline V lookup: CDR1 SGHTA, CDR2 FQGTGA. The CDR3 covers 12 residues. This CDR3 is CASSSYTGELFF. The CDR3 DNA reads as TGTGCCAGCAGCTCCTACACCGGGGAGCTGTTTTTT.

This clone was counted a single time. This chain links TRBV13 with TRBJ2-7, with 8 bases that match TRBD1. Unmatched junction bases numbered 8, after V lost 10 bases and J lost 3 bases. CDR3 length: 13 amino acids. Germline V gives CDR1 PRHDT, CDR2 FYEKMQ (reference sequence). The CDR3 bases are TGTGCCAAACCGGGACAGGAAATCTACGAGCAGTACTTC. It codes for CAKPGQEIYEQYF.

This chain uses TRBV28 with TRBJ2-5, with TRBD1 matching 7 bases. This CDR3 region has 12 residues. In germline, CDR1 is MDHEN, CDR2 SYDVKM. V lost 5 bases and J lost 9; bases outside the gene matches: 6. As DNA, the CDR3 is TGTGCCAGCAGTCAGGACAGGATGGCCCAGTACTTC. Translation gives CASSQDRMAQYF.

The chain combines TRBV7-9 with TRBJ2-7; 9 nucleotides align to TRBD1. With V trimmed by 1 base and J by 5 bases, 9 bases remained unmatched. CDR1 is SEHNR and CDR2 is FQNEAQ in the germline V gene (reference sequence). The CDR3 consists of 16 residues. The CDR3 bases are TGTGCCAGCAGCTTAGTCCCTAGACAGGGGGTTGACGAGCAGTACTTC. Its translation: CASSLVPRQGVDEQYF. Full variable domain (rest looked up from reference TRBV7-9 and TRBJ2-7): DTGVSQNPRHKITKRGQNVTFRCDPISEHNRLYWYRQTLGQGPEFLTYFQNEAQLEKSRLLSDRFSAERPKGSFSTLEIQRTEQGDSAMYLCASSLVPRQGVDEQYFGPGTRLTVT.

The V call is TRBV15, the J call TRBJ1-4, with 7 bases identical to TRBD1. This CDR3 comprises 15 residues. The junction had 2 bases not matched to a gene; V was cut back by 0 bases and J by 4 bases. Per the germline V gene, CDR1 is LNHNV and CDR2 is YYDKDF (reference sequence). The CDR3 here is CATSREQGINEKLFF. In nucleotides, the CDR3 is TGTGCCACCAGCAGAGAACAGGGGATTAATGAAAAACTGTTTTTT.

This clone was seen only once. This sequence joins TRBV27 and TRBJ2-7, with TRBD2 as a possible D gene (6 bases). V was trimmed by 3 bases and J by 2 bases, leaving 14 bases between them. This CDR3 spans 15 amino acids. Per the germline V gene, CDR1 is MNHEY and CDR2 is SMNVEV (reference sequence). CDR3 in DNA: TGTGCCAGCAGTTTGGCGGGGAAGGGGACCTACGAGCAGTACTTC. It translates to CASSLAGKGTYEQYF.

This chain joins TRBV28 and TRBJ2-2; unclear D gene. This CDR3 is 17 amino acids long. V was clipped by 3 bases and J by 3 bases, with 17 bases between them. Germline V gene sequence: CDR1 MDHEN, CDR2 SYDVKM. The CDR3 nucleotides are TGTGCCAGCAGTTTTAGGGTTTGGGCTAGGGACACCGGGGAGCTGTTTTTT. Protein: CASSFRVWARDTGELFF.

The rearrangement joins TRBV28 to TRBJ2-7; D unresolved. CDR3 length: 14 residues. The germline V gene has CDR1 MDHEN and CDR2 SYDVKM. Trimming shortened V by 9 bases and J by 1 base, and 16 bases separated the two germline ends. This CDR3 is CASSPPGTSYEQYF. The DNA of the CDR3 is TGTGCCAGTTCGCCCCCCGGCACGTCCTACGAGCAGTACTTC.

About this clone itself: Other DNA sequences in this specimen translate into the identical CDR3. This chain uses TRBV27 with TRBJ2-1; D perhaps matches TRBD2 (5 bases). The CDR3 totals 14 residues. V lost 4 bases to trimming and J lost 0 bases, with 7 bases between them. Germline V gives CDR1 MNHEY, CDR2 SMNVEV (reference sequence). As DNA, the CDR3 is TGTGCCAGCAGTTCCCGGGGCTCCTACAATGAGCAGTTCTTC. Protein: CASSSRGSYNEQFF.

Here the CDR3 DNA reads TGTGCCAGTAGTGAGGGACCAACAGGGTACGAGCAGTTCTTC. It is translated as CASSEGPTGYEQFF. The chain joins TRBV19 to TRBJ2-1; a weak D match, TRBD1 (6 bases). Trimming stripped 5 bases from V and 10 bases from J, with 18 bases between. Germline V gene data show CDR1 as LNHDA and CDR2 as SQIVND (reference sequence). CDR3 length: 14 residues.

V usage is TRBV4-2 and J usage is TRBJ1-1; a weak D match, TRBD1 (6 bases). Germline lookup yields CDR1 LGHNA and CDR2 YNFKEQ. The CDR3 is made up of 14 amino acids. V was trimmed by 1 base and J by 4 bases, leaving 10 bases between them. CDR3 nucleotide sequence: TGTGCCAGCAGCCAAGGCCAGGGGACCACTGAAGCTTTCTTT. Encoded protein: CASSQGQGTTEAFF.

For this clone: Other DNA sequences of this sample code for an identical CDR3. This sequence joins TRBV6-1 and TRBJ2-7; D is unresolved. This CDR3 comprises 15 residues. V lost 1 base to trimming and J lost 0 bases, with 10 bases between them. The germline V gene encodes CDR1 MNHNS and CDR2 SASEGT. The CDR3 DNA reads as TGTGCCAGCAGTGAAGGTCTACTGCCCTCCTACGAGCAGTACTTC. Translated: CASSEGLLPSYEQYF.

This chain connects TRBV7-9 to TRBJ2-4; a weak D match, TRBD1 (5 bases). CDR1 is SEHNR, CDR2 FQNEAQ, per germline (reference sequence). This CDR3 has 16 amino acids. Trimming removed 4 bases at V and 2 bases at J, with 15 bases between. The DNA of the CDR3 is TGTGCCAGCAGCTCCTCTCGGGCAGGGACCAAAAACATTCAGTACTTC. Its translation is CASSSSRAGTKNIQYF.

Note on this clone: The sample contains more than one DNA sequence encoding this CDR3. The chain carries TRBV7-3 and TRBJ1-1; D perhaps matches TRBD1 (6 bases). Germline lookup yields CDR1 SGHTA and CDR2 FQGTGA. This CDR3 has 15 residues. Trimming took off 0 bases at V and 1 base at J, with 9 bases between the two ends. The CDR3 sequence: CASSLTGAPNTEAFF. The DNA for the CDR3 is TGTGCCAGCAGCTTAACGGGGGCCCCGAACACTGAAGCTTTCTTT.

About this clone itself: This CDR3 is also generated by other DNA sequences in the sample. This chain joins TRBV10-3 and TRBJ1-1; D is unclear. CDR3 length: 14 residues. Germline values: CDR1 ENHRY, CDR2 SYGVKD. The V and J ends lost 0 bases and 2 bases respectively, with 7 bases between them. The CDR3 is CAISESSVNTEAFF. CDR3 bases: TGTGCCATCAGTGAGTCGTCGGTTAACACTGAAGCTTTCTTT.

The V and J genes are TRBV6-6 and TRBJ1-1, with a tentative D call TRBD1 (5 bases). The germline V and J ends were trimmed by 4 bases and 1 base, with 7 bases remaining between them. The CDR3 is 13 amino acids. Germline V lookup: CDR1 MNHNY, CDR2 SVGAGI (reference sequence). The CDR3, as DNA: TGTGCCAGCAGTTTGACAGCGAACACTGAAGCTTTCTTT. Protein product: CASSLTANTEAFF.

On this clone: This CDR3 is also generated by other DNA sequences in the sample. The J gene is TRBJ2-7, the V gene TRBV11-2; the D gene is possibly TRBD1 (6 bases). The CDR3 consists of 12 residues. From germline, CDR1 is SGHAT and CDR2 FQNNGV. The V and J ends lost 5 bases and 3 bases respectively, with 8 bases between them. Here the CDR3 reads CASSPGDYEQYF. The CDR3 DNA sequence: TGTGCCAGCAGCCCAGGGGACTACGAGCAGTACTTC.

The genes are TRBV29-1 and TRBJ2-2, with D unclear. CDR1 SQVTM and CDR2 ANQGSEA come from the germline V gene. The CDR3 has 16 residues. V was clipped by 4 bases and J by 0 bases, with 15 bases between them. CDR3 in amino acids: CSVVTPVGSNTGELFF. The CDR3 region has the DNA TGCAGCGTTGTAACGCCAGTGGGATCGAACACCGGGGAGCTGTTTTTT.